Listed below are T cell receptor beta chains from one sample, sequenced in a study of metastatic and nonmetastatic thyroid tumors. TCRdb called clones again from the PCR reads with MiXCR. The table has 20,000 to 25,000 clones, roughly 20% seen once. Sequencing used blood. The receptors come from a female donor with papillary thyroid cancer or a benign thyroid nodule (not recorded which). Some clones in this sample may be carry-over from other donors' samples. The CDR3 runs from the conserved cysteine through the conserved F or W. A D gene is named only where the DNA matches it firmly. Not every row has a clone size; where given, it reads once, few, many or a size class.

CDR3aa,CDR3nt,d_gene,abundance,j_gene,v_gene
CSVATSRETYGYTF,TGCAGCGTTGCCACAAGCAGGGAAACTTATGGCTACACCTTC,NA,many,TRBJ1-2,TRBV29-1
CASSPMESSGNTIYF,TGTGCCAGCTCACCAATGGAGAGCTCTGGAAACACCATATATTTT,NA,NA,TRBJ1-3,TRBV18
CASRPSEDSPLHF,TGTGCCAGCAGACCATCAGAGGATTCACCCCTCCACTTT,NA,medium-sized,TRBJ1-6,TRBV6-1
CAISGRDSAYEQYF,TGTGCCATCAGCGGTAGGGACAGCGCCTACGAGCAGTACTTC,TRBD1,NA,TRBJ2-7,TRBV10-3
CASRPGLDTQYF,TGTGCCAGCAGGCCGGGGCTAGATACGCAGTATTTT,NA,many,TRBJ2-3,TRBV12-3/TRBV12-4
CAWRQAGARGEQFF,TGTGCCTGGAGGCAAGCGGGGGCGCGAGGTGAGCAGTTCTTC,TRBD2,many,TRBJ2-1,TRBV30
CASSPTGGYEQYF,TGTGCCAGCAGCCCTACAGGGGGCTACGAGCAGTACTTC,TRBD1,medium-sized,TRBJ2-7,TRBV27
CASSDLSDAYEQYF,TGTGCCAGCAGTGACCTCTCCGATGCCTACGAGCAGTACTTC,NA,many,TRBJ2-7,TRBV10-3
CAWSGGGNTEAFF,TGTGCCTGGAGTGGGGGGGGGAACACTGAAGCTTTCTTT,NA,many,TRBJ1-1,TRBV30
CASSLGASGGPDNKTQYF,TGCGCCAGCAGCTTGGGGGCTAGCGGGGGGCCGGATAATAAGACCCAGTACTTC,TRBD2,once,TRBJ2-5,TRBV5-1
CASSPRLAGGSGANVLTF,TGTGCCAGCAGCCCTCGACTAGCGGGAGGCTCTGGGGCCAACGTCCTGACTTTC,TRBD2,NA,TRBJ2-6,TRBV11-2
CASSTQTGANTGELFF,TGTGCCAGCAGCACACAGACAGGGGCCAACACCGGGGAGCTGTTTTTT,TRBD1,many,TRBJ2-2,TRBV9
CSARDQGDRVVYTF,TGCAGTGCTAGAGATCAAGGGGACAGGGTGGTCTACACCTTC,TRBD1,many,TRBJ1-2,TRBV20-1
CASSPQTSGTYEQYF,TGTGCCAGCAGTCCGCAGACTAGCGGAACCTACGAGCAGTACTTC,TRBD2,many,TRBJ2-7,TRBV28
CASSDSGTGGTDTQYF,TGTGCCAGCAGTGATAGCGGGACAGGGGGGACAGATACGCAGTATTTT,TRBD1,NA,TRBJ2-3,TRBV11-2
CASSLGSARGIYEQYF,TGTGCCAGCAGTTTAGGCAGCGCCAGGGGGATATACGAGCAGTACTTC,TRBD1,medium-sized,TRBJ2-7,TRBV12-3/TRBV12-4
CAWSPRERETGELFF,TGTGCCTGGAGCCCCCGGGAACGGGAGACCGGGGAGCTGTTTTTT,NA,NA,TRBJ2-2,TRBV30
CASRDILYNEQFF,TGTGCCAGCCGGGACATTCTTTACAATGAGCAGTTCTTC,NA,many,TRBJ2-1,TRBV6-2/TRBV6-3
CASSSGAQETQYF,TGCGCCAGCAGTAGCGGGGCTCAAGAGACCCAGTACTTC,TRBD2,many,TRBJ2-5,TRBV5-1
CASSNSGGFYEQYF,TGTGCCAGTAGTAATAGCGGGGGATTCTACGAGCAGTACTTC,TRBD2,many,TRBJ2-7,TRBV19
CASSLVVSYGYTF,TGTGCCAGCAGCTTGGTTGTCAGCTATGGCTACACCTTC,NA,many,TRBJ1-2,TRBV5-6
CARSGYGGGAPSTDTQYF,TGTGCCAGGTCAGGATATGGCGGGGGGGCACCTAGCACAGATACGCAGTATTTT,TRBD2,many,TRBJ2-3,TRBV6-5
CSVEAYEVQYF,TGCAGCGTTGAAGCATACGAGGTGCAGTACTTC,NA,many,TRBJ2-7,TRBV29-1